This TCR beta chain was identified during a study of blood T cell repertoires in COVID-19. Living in 25 or so US areas, the participants were between roughly 18 and 90 years of age. Participants' reported clinical history set cohort assignment. In the 2 weeks before study entry, exposed participants met a COVID-19 case, which was PCR-confirmed or clinician-diagnosed. Original processing methods: Reference gene primer amplification in the assay estimated nucleated cell counts. Clones were read by immunoSEQ multiplex PCR, and TCRdb kept only the in-frame ones, dropping some. That table is the source of V, J and clone size, and D and trimming were worked out from the DNA. The profile covers about 430,000 clones, with over 75% appearing a single time and 1.4% taken by the ten largest. The germline V gene has CDR1 MDHEN and CDR2 SYDVKM. The CDR3 runs to 15 residues. After removal of 5 bases from V and 8 bases from J, the junction contained 9 bases not matched to a gene.

The chain couples TRBV28 to TRBJ2-2; 9 nucleotides agree with TRBD1. This receptor was taken from a woman aged 18-29 years who had been exposed to COVID-19. The source material was PBMCs or T cells enriched from blood (not recorded which). DNA for the CDR3: TGTGCCAGCAGTCGGGACAGGGTGCGGGAGGGGGAGCTGTTTTTT. This encodes CASSRDRVREGELFF.